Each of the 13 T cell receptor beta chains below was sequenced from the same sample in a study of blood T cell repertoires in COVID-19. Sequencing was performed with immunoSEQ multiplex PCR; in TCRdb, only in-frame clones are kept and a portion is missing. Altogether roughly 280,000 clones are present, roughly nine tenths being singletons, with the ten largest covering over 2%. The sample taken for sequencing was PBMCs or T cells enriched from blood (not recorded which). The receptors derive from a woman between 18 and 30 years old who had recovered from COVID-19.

The CDR3: CASSPSPTGESPLHF. The CDR3 coding sequence is TGTGCCAGCAGCCCGTCCCCGACAGGGGAATCACCCCTCCACTTT. The chain joins TRBV3-1 (or the pseudogene TRBV3-2) to TRBJ1-6; 8 nucleotides agree with TRBD1. Germline CDR1 reads LGHDT; CDR2 reads YNNKEL (reference sequence). CDR3 length: 15 amino acids. V lost 4 bases to trimming and J lost 10 bases; unmatched junction nucleotides: 9.

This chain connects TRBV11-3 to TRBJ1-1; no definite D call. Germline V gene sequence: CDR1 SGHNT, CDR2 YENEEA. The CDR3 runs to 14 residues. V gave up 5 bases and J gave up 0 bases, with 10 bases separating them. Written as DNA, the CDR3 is TGTGCCAGCAGCCTTACTGCTGTGAACACTGAAGCTTTCTTT. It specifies CASSLTAVNTEAFF.

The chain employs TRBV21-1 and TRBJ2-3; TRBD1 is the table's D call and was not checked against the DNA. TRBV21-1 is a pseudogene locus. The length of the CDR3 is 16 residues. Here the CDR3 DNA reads TGTGCCAGCAGCACCCCCCGGGACAGGGTGACAGATACGCAGTATTTT. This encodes CASSTPRDRVTDTQYF.

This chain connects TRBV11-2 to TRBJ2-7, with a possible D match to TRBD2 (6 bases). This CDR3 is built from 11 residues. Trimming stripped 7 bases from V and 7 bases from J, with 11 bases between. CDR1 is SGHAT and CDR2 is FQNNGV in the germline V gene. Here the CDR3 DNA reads TGTGCCAGCATGGGGGGAGCGGAGCAGTACTTC. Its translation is CASMGGAEQYF.

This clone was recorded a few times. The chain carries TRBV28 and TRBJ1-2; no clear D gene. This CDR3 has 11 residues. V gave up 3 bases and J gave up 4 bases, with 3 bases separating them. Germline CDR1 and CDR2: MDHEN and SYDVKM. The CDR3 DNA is TGTGCCAGCAGTTTGAGCTATGGCTACACCTTC. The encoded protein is CASSLSYGYTF.

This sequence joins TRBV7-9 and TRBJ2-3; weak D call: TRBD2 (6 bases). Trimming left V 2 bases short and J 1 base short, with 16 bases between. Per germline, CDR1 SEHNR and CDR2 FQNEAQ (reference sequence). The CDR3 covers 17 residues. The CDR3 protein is CASSLTPTGGGTDTQYF. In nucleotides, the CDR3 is TGTGCCAGCAGCTTAACCCCCACGGGCGGGGGCACAGATACGCAGTATTTT.

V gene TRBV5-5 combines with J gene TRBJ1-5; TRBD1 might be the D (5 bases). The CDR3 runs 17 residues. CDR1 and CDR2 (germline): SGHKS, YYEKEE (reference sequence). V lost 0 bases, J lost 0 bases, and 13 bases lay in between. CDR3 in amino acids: CASSLGQNTYSNQPQHF. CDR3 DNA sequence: TGTGCCAGCAGCTTGGGACAGAATACATATAGCAATCAGCCCCAGCATTTT.

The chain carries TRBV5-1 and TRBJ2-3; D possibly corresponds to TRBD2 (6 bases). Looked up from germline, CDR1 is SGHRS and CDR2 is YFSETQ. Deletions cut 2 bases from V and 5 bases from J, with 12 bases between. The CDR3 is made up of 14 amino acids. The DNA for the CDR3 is TGCGCCAGCAGCTTTGCAGGGAGGATAGATACGCAGTATTTT. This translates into CASSFAGRIDTQYF. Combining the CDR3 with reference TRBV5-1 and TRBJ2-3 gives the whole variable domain KAGVTQTPRYLIKTRGQQVTLSCSPISGHRSVSWYQQTPGQGLQFLFEYFSETQRNKGNFPGRFSGRQFSNSRSEMNVSTLELGDSALYLCASSFAGRIDTQYFGPGTRLTVL.

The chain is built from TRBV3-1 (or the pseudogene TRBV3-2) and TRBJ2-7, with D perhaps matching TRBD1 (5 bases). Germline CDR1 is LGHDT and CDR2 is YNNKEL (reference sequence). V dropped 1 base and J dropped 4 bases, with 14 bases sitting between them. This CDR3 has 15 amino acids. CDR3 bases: TGTGCCAGCAGCCAAGGGGCAGGGTCCTGGTACGAGCAGTACTTC. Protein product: CASSQGAGSWYEQYF.

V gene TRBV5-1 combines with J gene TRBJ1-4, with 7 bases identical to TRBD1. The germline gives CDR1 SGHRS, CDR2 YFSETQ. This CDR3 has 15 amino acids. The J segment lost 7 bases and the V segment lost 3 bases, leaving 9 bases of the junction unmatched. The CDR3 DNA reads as TGCGCCAGCAGCTCCGCTGGGACAGCAAGTGAAAAACTGTTTTTT. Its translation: CASSSAGTASEKLFF.

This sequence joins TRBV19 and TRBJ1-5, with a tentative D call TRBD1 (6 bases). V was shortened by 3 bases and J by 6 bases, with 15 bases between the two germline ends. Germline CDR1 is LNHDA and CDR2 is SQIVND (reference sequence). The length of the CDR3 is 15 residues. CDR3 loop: CASSILSGDGQPQHF. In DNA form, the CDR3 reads TGTGCCAGTAGTATTTTGTCAGGGGATGGTCAGCCCCAGCATTTT. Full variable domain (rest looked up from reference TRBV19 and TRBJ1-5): DGGITQSPKYLFRKEGQNVTLSCEQNLNHDAMYWYRQDPGQGLRLIYYSQIVNDFQKGDIAEGYSVSREKKESFPLTVTSAQKNPTAFYLCASSILSGDGQPQHFGDGTRLSIL.

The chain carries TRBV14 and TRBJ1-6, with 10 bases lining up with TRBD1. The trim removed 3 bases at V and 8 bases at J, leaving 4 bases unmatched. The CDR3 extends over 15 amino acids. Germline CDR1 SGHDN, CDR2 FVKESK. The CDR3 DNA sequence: TGTGCCAGCAGCCATATGACAGGGGGCGATTCACCCCTCCACTTT. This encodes CASSHMTGGDSPLHF.

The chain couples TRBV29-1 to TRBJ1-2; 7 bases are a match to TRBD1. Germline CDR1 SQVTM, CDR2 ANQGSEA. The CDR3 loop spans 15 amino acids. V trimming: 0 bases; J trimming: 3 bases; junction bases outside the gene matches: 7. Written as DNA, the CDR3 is TGCAGCGTTGAAGATGGGGACAGTCCCCACTATGGCTACACCTTC. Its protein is CSVEDGDSPHYGYTF.